The source of this T cell receptor (beta chain) is a study of blood T cell repertoires in COVID-19. Study information: Acute and convalescent COVID-19 specimens originated in the United States, Italy and Spain. Sources were T cells, B-cell-depleted T cells, or PBMCs; the material itself was cDNA or gDNA.

Individuals aged roughly 18 to 95 years were recruited from about two dozen US areas. In Cohort 3, a recovered donor had either two negative PCRs, clearance, or symptom resolution. Profiled with immunoSEQ multiplex PCR; TCRdb holds only in-frame clones, not every one. Of over 250,000 clones listed, 75% to 95% are singletons. Germline-derived CDR1 and CDR2 are SNHLY and FYNNEI. The CDR3 has 15 residues. The trim removed 2 bases at V and 3 bases at J, leaving 2 bases unmatched. Sequencing used PBMCs or T cells enriched from blood (not recorded which). The chain is built from TRBV2 and TRBJ2-1, with 9 bases that match TRBD2. The TCR originated in a woman aged 25-40 years who had recovered from COVID-19. CDR3 region: CASSELAGSYNEQFF. The CDR3 coding sequence is TGTGCCAGCAGTGAACTAGCGGGAAGCTACAATGAGCAGTTCTTC.